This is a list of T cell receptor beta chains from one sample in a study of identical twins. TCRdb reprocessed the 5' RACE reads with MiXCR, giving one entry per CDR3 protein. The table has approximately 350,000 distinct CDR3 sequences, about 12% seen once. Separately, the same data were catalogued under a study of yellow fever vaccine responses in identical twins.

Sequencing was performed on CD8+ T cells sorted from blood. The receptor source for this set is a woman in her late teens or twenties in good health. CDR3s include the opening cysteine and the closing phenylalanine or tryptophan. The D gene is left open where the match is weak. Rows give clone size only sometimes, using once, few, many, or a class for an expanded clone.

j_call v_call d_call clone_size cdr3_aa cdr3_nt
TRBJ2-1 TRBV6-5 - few CASSYGGAPYNEQFF TGTGCCAGCAGTTATGGTGGGGCTCCCTACAATGAGCAGTTCTTC
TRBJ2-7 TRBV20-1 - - CSARDGRRDYEQYF TGCAGTGCTAGAGATGGTCGGCGGGATTACGAGCAGTACTTC
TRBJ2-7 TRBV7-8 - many CASSLERLANEQYF TGTGCCAGCAGCTTAGAACGCCTAGCCAACGAGCAGTACTTC
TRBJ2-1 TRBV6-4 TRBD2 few CASSDDSGGANEQFF TGTGCCAGCAGTGATGATAGCGGGGGGGCCAATGAGCAGTTCTTC
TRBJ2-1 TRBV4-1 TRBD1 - CASSQDLGQVYEQFF TGCGCCAGCAGCCAAGATTTGGGACAGGTTTATGAGCAGTTCTTC
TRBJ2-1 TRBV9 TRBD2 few CASSVGLVLDEQFF TGTGCCAGCAGCGTTGGACTAGTTTTAGACGAGCAGTTCTTC
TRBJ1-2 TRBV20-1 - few CSARDNRIRGYTF TGCAGTGCTAGAGATAACAGGATCCGGGGCTACACCTTC
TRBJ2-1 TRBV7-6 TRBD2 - CASSPGTSGGAVAEQFF TGTGCCAGCAGCCCCGGGACTAGCGGGGGGGCAGTGGCTGAGCAGTTCTTC
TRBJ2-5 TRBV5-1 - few CASRPGEETQYF TGCGCCAGCAGACCGGGGGAAGAGACCCAGTACTTC
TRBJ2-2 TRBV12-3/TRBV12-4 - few CATEGGGPGELFF TGTGCCACCGAGGGGGGCGGGCCCGGGGAGCTGTTTTTT
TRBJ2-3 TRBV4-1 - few CASSQDHGGSTDTQYF TGCGCCAGCAGCCAAGATCACGGCGGGAGCACAGATACGCAGTATTTT
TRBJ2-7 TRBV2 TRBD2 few CASSDLAGGSYEQYF TGTGCCAGCAGTGATCTTGCGGGAGGGAGCTACGAGCAGTACTTC
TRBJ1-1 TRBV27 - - CASSPSGTLNTEAFF TGTGCCAGCAGTCCCTCGGGAACCTTGAACACTGAAGCTTTCTTT
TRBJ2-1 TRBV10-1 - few CASSDTGTAYNEQFF TGCGCCAGCAGTGATACCGGGACGGCGTACAATGAGCAGTTCTTC
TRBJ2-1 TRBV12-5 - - CASGLGALVNEQFF TGTGCTAGTGGTTTGGGGGCCTTGGTCAATGAGCAGTTCTTC
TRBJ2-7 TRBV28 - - CASSPLGGSDYEQYF TGTGCCAGCAGTCCCCTCGGGGGTTCCGACTACGAGCAGTACTTC
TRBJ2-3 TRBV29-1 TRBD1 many CSVLLPDRTTSTDTQYF TGCAGCGTTCTCCTCCCGGACAGGACCACTAGCACAGATACGCAGTATTTT
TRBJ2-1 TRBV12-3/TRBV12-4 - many CASSLWSNEQFF TGTGCCAGCAGTTTGTGGTCCAATGAGCAGTTCTTC
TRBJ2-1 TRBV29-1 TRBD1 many CSALTGSGNEQFF TGCAGCGCGCTGACAGGGTCGGGCAATGAGCAGTTCTTC
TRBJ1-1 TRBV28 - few CASSLRLVWVNTEAFF TGTGCCAGCAGTTTACGGTTGGTATGGGTGAACACTGAAGCTTTCTTT
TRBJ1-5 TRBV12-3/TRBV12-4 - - CASSVGGSQPQHF TGTGCCAGCAGCGTGGGGGGCAGTCAGCCCCAGCATTTT
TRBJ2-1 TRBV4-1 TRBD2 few CASSQVAGTKYNEQFF TGCGCCAGCAGCCAAGTGGCAGGGACTAAGTACAATGAGCAGTTCTTC
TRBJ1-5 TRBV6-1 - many CASGHSENQPQHF TGTGCCAGCGGGCACAGTGAGAATCAGCCCCAGCATTTT
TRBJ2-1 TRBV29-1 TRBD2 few CSVRGGSSYNEQFF TGCAGCGTACGGGGGGGGAGTTCCTACAATGAGCAGTTCTTC
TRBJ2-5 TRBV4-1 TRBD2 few CASSQLGSGRAMQETQYF TGCGCCAGCAGCCAATTGGGTAGCGGGAGGGCCATGCAGGAGACCCAGTACTTC
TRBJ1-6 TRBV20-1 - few CSAREGGYSPLHF TGCAGTGCTAGAGAGGGGGGTTATTCACCCCTCCACTTT
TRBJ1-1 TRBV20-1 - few CSARASPTGNTEAFF TGCAGTGCTAGAGCCAGTCCGACAGGTAACACTGAAGCTTTCTTT
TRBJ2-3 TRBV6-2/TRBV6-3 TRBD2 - CASSYEGTSGGLTDTQYF TGTGCCAGCAGTTACGAAGGGACTAGCGGGGGTCTCACAGATACGCAGTATTTT
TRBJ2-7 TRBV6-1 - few CASRVTPESEQYF TGTGCCAGCAGGGTCACCCCGGAGAGCGAGCAGTACTTC
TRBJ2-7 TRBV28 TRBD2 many CASSLGLAGGYEQYF TGCGCCAGCAGCCTCGGACTAGCGGGAGGGTACGAGCAGTACTTC
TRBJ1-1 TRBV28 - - CASSYTSHGTEAFF TGTGCCAGCAGTTATACATCACATGGCACTGAAGCTTTCTTT